The present entry profiles one T cell receptor beta chain with its context. Germline CDR1 is SGDLS and CDR2 is YYNGEE. V lost 0 bases and J lost 0, with 6 bases in between. The CDR3 is 15 residues long. The sample comes from a study of blood T cell repertoires in COVID-19. Across the study: Sites in the United States, Italy and Spain provided acute and convalescent COVID-19 samples. In each case, the material was cDNA or gDNA derived from T cells, B-cell-depleted T cells, or PBMCs.

As originally analysed: Nucleated cell number was recorded as an estimate derived from reference gene primer amplification. The method was immunoSEQ multiplex PCR; TCRdb's version includes in-frame clones alone and lacks a portion of them. V, J and clone size are those of that table, while D and trimming were read from the DNA. The sample includes about 80,000 clones, around 77% of them seen just once. Sequenced material: peripheral blood. The receptor's source is a man between 65 and 80 years old with active or convalescent COVID-19. The J gene is TRBJ2-2, the V gene TRBV9; D call uncertain. The CDR3 here is CASSVGGANTGELFF. CDR3 nucleotides: TGTGCCAGCAGCGTAGGCGGCGCGAACACCGGGGAGCTGTTTTTT.